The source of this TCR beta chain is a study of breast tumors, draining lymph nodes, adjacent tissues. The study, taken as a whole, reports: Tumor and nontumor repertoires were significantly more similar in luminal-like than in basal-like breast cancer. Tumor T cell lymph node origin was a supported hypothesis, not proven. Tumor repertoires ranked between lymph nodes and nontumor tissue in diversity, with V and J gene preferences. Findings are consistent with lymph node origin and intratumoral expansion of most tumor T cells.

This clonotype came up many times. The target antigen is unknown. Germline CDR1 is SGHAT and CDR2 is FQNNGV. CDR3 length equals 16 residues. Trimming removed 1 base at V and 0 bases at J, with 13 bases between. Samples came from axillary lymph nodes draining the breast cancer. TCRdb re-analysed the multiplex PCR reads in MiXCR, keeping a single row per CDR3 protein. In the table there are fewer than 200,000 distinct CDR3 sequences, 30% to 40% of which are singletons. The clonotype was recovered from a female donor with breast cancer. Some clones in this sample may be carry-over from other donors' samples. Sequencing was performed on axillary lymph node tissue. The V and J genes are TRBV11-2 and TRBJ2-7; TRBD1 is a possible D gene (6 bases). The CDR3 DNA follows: TGTGCCAGCAGCTTAGTTTACAGGGACCCCTCCTACGAGCAGTACTTC. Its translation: CASSLVYRDPSYEQYF.